This T cell receptor beta chain is drawn from a study of blood T cell repertoires in COVID-19. Study-wide context: T cells, B-cell-depleted T cells, or PBMCs supplied cDNA or gDNA.

Produced via immunoSEQ multiplex PCR; TCRdb's table is partial and in-frame only. This sample has fewer than 200,000 clones; 79% occur once, and the top ten carry around 20%. The ends were cut back, 4 bases at V and 0 bases at J, with 7 bases in the middle. The CDR3 sequence is 13 residues long. Germline assignment: CDR1 DFQATT and CDR2 SNEGSKA (reference sequence). Study members were between about 18 and 89 years old and lived in over 20 US regions. Sequencing input: PBMCs or T cells enriched from blood (not recorded which). The receptor's source is a woman aged 70 to 79 in a cohort exposed to, infected with or recovered from COVID-19 (not recorded which). J is TRBJ2-4 and V is TRBV20-1; D not certain. CDR3 nucleotides: TGCAGTGCTACTGATATAGCCAAAAACATTCAGTACTTC. Translating it yields CSATDIAKNIQYF.